The following is a T cell receptor beta chain sequence with its context. The antigen this receptor binds is unknown. The sample originates from a study of monozygotic twins with inflammatory bowel disease (dated by TCRdb to about 2019). Background for the entire study: The full study comprised around 28 monozygotic twin pairs: nine German pairs (four IBD-concordant, five IBD-discordant) and 19 IBD-discordant Danish pairs. Disease-associated traits were sought mainly through comparisons between IBD patients and their genetically identical healthy co-twins within discordant pairs. Each individual had, on average, about 151 000 unique TCRalpha sequences and 181 000 unique TCRbeta sequences available for analysis.

From each donor, a roughly 2.6 ml peripheral blood sample was collected into PAXgene tubes and stored at -80 degrees C. Without T cell sorting, total RNA was isolated from whole blood using the PAXgene blood miRNA kit on an automated QIAcube. Peripheral blood from monozygotic twin pairs concordant or discordant for inflammatory bowel disease was subjected to deep TCRalpha and TCRbeta repertoire profiling with unique molecular barcoding. Smoking habits were recorded for all twin pairs, and each individual was classified as a current, former or never smoker. Taken from the germline V gene, the CDR1 and CDR2 loops are LGHNA and YSLEER. The CDR3 spans 14 residues, from the cysteine through the phenylalanine. No DNA was logged. Library creation used 5' RACE. For each TCR library, approximately 3,700 ng of total RNA was used. For each sample, cDNA was synthesized in eight separate reactions using SMARTScribe reverse transcriptase. During cDNA synthesis, unique molecular identifiers containing a 6-nucleotide sample barcode were introduced by template switching. Amplification of TCRalpha and TCRbeta cDNA involved two nested PCRs of about 15 and 9 cycles, and each PCR was followed by bead purification. Before amplification, the cDNA was both treated with uracil DNA-glycosylase and purified with the QIAquick PCR purification kit. The second PCR was the step at which Illumina TruSeq-compatible adapters and sample-specific barcodes were added. TapeStation and Qubit were used to check library quality and concentration, and 5 to 5.5 ng of each library was pooled. The pooled libraries were sequenced with 2 x 100 bp reads and custom sequencing primers on an Illumina HiSeq2500 single-index Rapid Run. As for how the authors treated the data: UMI-based consensus assembly with MiGEC version 1.2.6 was used to correct PCR and sequencing errors. MiXCR version 2.1.1 was used for V(D)J alignment, clonotype assembly and CDR3 extraction. Gene usage, clonotype sharing and MAIT/NKT TCR abundance were normalised by analysing the top 1000, 10 000 and 20 000 clonotypes per sample. After downsampling to 27 000 UMIs, diversity was calculated as the inverse Simpson index using the vegan R package. Paired Mann-Whitney U tests were applied to discordant twin pairs, and Benjamini-Hochberg correction was used for multiple testing. One entry per CDR3 protein sequence results from the TCRdb reprocessing of the reads, with DNA left out. The authors' filters were not applied to this entry. This specimen's table enumerates more than 300,000 distinct CDR3 sequences. The ten largest clones represent 5.6% of the sample.

Paper-wide results and their limitations: Distinction between different T cell subtypes could not be achieved in the analysis. Repertoire similarity did not differ between concordant and discordant twins, which could be due to limited statistical power. Measured by the inverse Simpson index, TCRbeta repertoire diversity was lower in IBD patients than in their healthy co-twins. Compared with healthy twins, IBD patients had fewer clonotypes in common with other individuals, a difference most pronounced in patients showing signs of disease activity. No single strong signal or clonotype linked to IBD turned up in the results, so the idea that one exists was not supported. Because patients received different immunosuppressive treatments, the repertoires may have picked up extra background noise and variability between individuals.

The chain employs TRBV4-3 and TRBJ2-4; without DNA, the TCRdb call of TRBD1 cannot be checked. Sequenced: blood. This receptor was taken from a human donor with ulcerative colitis or Crohn's disease, or a healthy co-twin of an affected twin (not recorded which). CDR3 sequence: CASSQGQGINIQYF.